This T cell receptor beta chain was sequenced in a study of response to subunit inactivated influenza vaccine. Each CDR3 protein is one row after TCRdb ran MiXCR on the RT-PCR reads. The sample includes about 700,000 distinct CDR3 sequences, around 13% of them seen just once. The CDR3 length is 15 residues. Germline assignment: CDR1 MNHEY and CDR2 SVGEGT. Trimming took 2 bases from V and 1 from J, leaving 11 bases between them. Findings and caveats of the study: T cells newly recruited by each seasonal influenza vaccination are few, the authors suggested.

This clonotype was counted a few times. The antigen remains unidentified. This clonotype was obtained from a man aged 45-60 years who received an inactivated influenza vaccine. The gene calls are TRBV6-2 or TRBV6-3 and TRBJ2-5; D unclear. Sequences were derived from PBMCs from blood, sampled less than 15 days before vaccination. The CDR3 loop reads CASSYKTYFQETQYF. As DNA, the CDR3 is TGTGCCAGCAGTTACAAGACCTATTTCCAAGAGACCCAGTACTTC.